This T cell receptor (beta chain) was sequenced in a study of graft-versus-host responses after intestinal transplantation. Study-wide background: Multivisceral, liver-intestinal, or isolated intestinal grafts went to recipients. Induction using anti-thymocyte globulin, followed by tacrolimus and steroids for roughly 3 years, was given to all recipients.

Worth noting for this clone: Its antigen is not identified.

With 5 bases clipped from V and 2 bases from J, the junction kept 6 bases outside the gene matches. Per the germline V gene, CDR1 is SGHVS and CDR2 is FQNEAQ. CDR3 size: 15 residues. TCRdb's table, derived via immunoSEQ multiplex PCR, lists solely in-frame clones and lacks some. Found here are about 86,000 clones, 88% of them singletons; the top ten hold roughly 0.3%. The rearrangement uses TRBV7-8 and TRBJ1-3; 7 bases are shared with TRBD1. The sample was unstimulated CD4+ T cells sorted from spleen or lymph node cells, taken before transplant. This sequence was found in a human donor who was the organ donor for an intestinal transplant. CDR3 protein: CASSTAGGTGNTIYF. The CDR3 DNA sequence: TGTGCCAGCAGCACCGCAGGGGGAACTGGAAACACCATATATTTT. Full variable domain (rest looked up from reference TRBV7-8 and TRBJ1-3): GAGVSQSPRYKVAKRGQDVALRCDPISGHVSLFWYQQALGQGPEFLTYFQNEAQLDKSGLPSDRFFAERPEGSVSTLKIQRTQQEDSAVYLCASSTAGGTGNTIYFGEGSWLTVV.